These T cell receptor beta chains were read from a single sample in a study of shared clonotypes between healthy human individuals. Here immunoSEQ multiplex PCR was the method, and the copy in TCRdb shows in-frame clones only, minus some. The table includes some 1 million clones, around 75% detected once. Sequencing was done on a sample of memory CD4+ T cells sorted from blood. These receptors came from a man aged 18-30 years in good health. CDR3s include the opening cysteine and the closing phenylalanine or tryptophan. D genes are given only for firm matches. The size field is filled for only some rows; it gives once, few, many or a size class.

>NA|NA|TRBV5-4|TRBJ1-1
CASSLQGMNTEAFF
TGTGCCAGCAGCTTGCAGGGTATGAACACTGAAGCTTTCTTT
>NA|NA|TRBV5-1|TRBJ2-3
CASSLTGPGDTQYF
TGCGCCAGCAGCTTGACAGGTCCAGGAGATACGCAGTATTTT
>NA|NA|TRBV2|TRBJ2-7
CASRGISLTYEQYF
TGTGCCAGCAGGGGGATTTCCCTAACCTACGAGCAGTACTTC
>NA|NA|TRBV9|TRBJ1-2
CASSVAGVSYGYTF
TGTGCCAGCAGCGTAGCTGGGGTCTCATATGGCTACACCTTC
>NA|once|TRBV30|TRBJ1-2
CASPGSNYGYTF
TGTGCCTCCCCTGGGAGTAACTATGGCTACACCTTC
>TRBD2|NA|TRBV11-3|TRBJ2-1
CASSSGTSGGADEQFF
TGTGCCAGCAGCTCCGGGACTAGCGGGGGGGCGGATGAGCAGTTCTTC
>NA|once|TRBV9|TRBJ2-1
CASSLQAQNEQFF
TGTGCCAGCAGCTTGCAGGCCCAAAATGAGCAGTTCTTC
>NA|NA|TRBV7-6|TRBJ1-1
CASSWGLNTEAFF
TGTGCCAGCAGCTGGGGACTCAACACTGAAGCTTTCTTT
>NA|once|TRBV20-1|TRBJ2-7
CSARQDLEQYF
TGCAGTGCTAGACAGGACCTCGAGCAGTACTTC
>NA|NA|TRBV6-1|TRBJ2-7
CASSSDSYEQYF
TGTGCCAGCAGTTCGGACAGCTACGAGCAGTACTTC
>TRBD2|few|TRBV19|TRBJ2-1
CASSIDQTSQFF
TGTGCCAGTAGTATAGATCAGACTAGCCAGTTCTTC
>NA|NA|TRBV28|TRBJ1-4
CASSLVKRTTTPFF
TGTGCCAGCAGTTTAGTTAAAAGGACAACTACCCCGTTTTTT
>NA|NA|TRBV11-2|TRBJ2-1
CASSLGLGGRYEQFF
TGTGCCAGCAGCTTAGGACTGGGGGGTAGGTATGAGCAGTTCTTC
>TRBD1|NA|TRBV7-2|TRBJ1-6
CASSSRDRVGNSPLHF
TGTGCCAGCAGCTCAAGAGACAGGGTGGGCAATTCACCCCTCCACTTT
>NA|few|TRBV29-1|TRBJ2-7
CSVTTSYEQYF
TGCAGCGTTACGACCTCCTACGAGCAGTACTTC
>NA|NA|TRBV7-9|TRBJ2-7
CASSLAVAPEQYF
TGTGCCAGCAGCTTAGCGGTGGCCCCTGAGCAGTACTTC
>NA|NA|TRBV27|TRBJ1-6
CASRSVSYNSPLHF
TGTGCCAGCCGGTCGGTATCCTATAATTCACCCCTCCACTTT
>NA|NA|TRBV6-6|TRBJ1-3
CASRPSGNTIYF
TGTGCCAGCAGACCTTCTGGAAACACCATATATTTT
>TRBD1|NA|TRBV7-2|TRBJ2-7
CASSFVRQGAYEQYF
TGTGCCAGCAGCTTTGTCCGACAGGGGGCCTACGAGCAGTACTTC
>NA|NA|TRBV5-4|TRBJ2-3
CASSLRQGVTDTQYF
TGTGCCAGCAGCTTACGTCAGGGTGTCACAGATACGCAGTATTTT
>TRBD1|NA|TRBV6-5|TRBJ2-7
CASSYYGTGSGEQYF
TGTGCCAGCAGTTACTACGGGACAGGGTCGGGAGAGCAGTACTTC
>NA|NA|TRBV28|TRBJ1-2
CASSSPRDGDFNYGYTF
TGTGCCAGCAGTTCGCCCCGGGACGGGGACTTCAACTATGGCTACACCTTC
>NA|NA|TRBV30|TRBJ1-1
CAWSVLTGNTEAFF
TGTGCCTGGAGTGTACTAACGGGGAACACTGAAGCTTTCTTT
>NA|NA|TRBV19|TRBJ2-7
CASSMGQGNYEQYF
TGTGCCAGTAGTATGGGGCAGGGGAACTACGAGCAGTACTTC
>NA|NA|TRBV27|TRBJ2-2
CASSRPDYLNTGELFF
TGTGCCAGCAGTCGACCGGACTACCTCAACACCGGGGAGCTGTTTTTT
>NA|NA|TRBV18|TRBJ2-6
CASAPRGGSGANVLTF
TGTGCCAGCGCCCCAAGGGGGGGATCTGGGGCCAACGTCCTGACTTTC
>NA|NA|TRBV15|TRBJ2-1
CATSTRGAYNEQFF
TGTGCCACCAGCACCAGGGGGGCCTACAATGAGCAGTTCTTC
>NA|NA|TRBV6-6|TRBJ1-4
CACNKRNNEKLFF
TGTGCCTGCAACAAGAGGAATAATGAAAAACTGTTTTTT
>NA|NA|TRBV5-4|TRBJ1-6
CASSSEGVDNSPLHF
TGTGCCAGCAGCTCCGAGGGGGTAGATAATTCACCCCTCCACTTT
>TRBD2|NA|TRBV6-5|TRBJ2-7
CASSYSTSGGYEQYF
TGTGCCAGCAGTTACTCGACTAGCGGGGGGTACGAGCAGTACTTC
>NA|NA|TRBV9|TRBJ2-2
CASSVSGTGDPGELFF
TGTGCCAGCAGCGTTTCCGGGACGGGAGACCCCGGGGAGCTGTTTTTT
>NA|NA|TRBV2|TRBJ1-5
CASRGVGLSQPQHF
TGTGCCAGCAGGGGTGTTGGGTTGAGTCAGCCCCAGCATTTT
>NA|NA|TRBV5-5|TRBJ2-7
CASSYQAGGISYEQYF
TGTGCCAGCAGCTACCAGGCCGGGGGAATCTCCTACGAGCAGTACTTC